This T cell receptor beta chain was profiled in a study of HIV-infected patients and healthy controls. TCRdb reprocessed the 5' RACE reads with MiXCR, giving one entry per CDR3 protein. The sample yields about 64,000 distinct CDR3 sequences, 15% to 20% seen once. The V gene end was trimmed by 0 bases and the J gene end by 5 bases; junction bases not matched to a gene: 10. The CDR3 runs to 17 residues. CDR1 and CDR2 from the germline V gene are LGHNA and YSLEER. This clonotype was seen at least ten times. The origin of this receptor is a human donor in good health. The rearrangement links TRBV4-3 to TRBJ2-3; 8 nucleotides agree with TRBD2. Sequenced sample: CD4+ T cells from blood. The DNA for the CDR3 is TGCGCCAGCAGCCAAGATCTCAACGGGGGGGCCGAAGATACGCAGTATTTT. Translation gives CASSQDLNGGAEDTQYF.